Listed here is a single T cell receptor beta chain. Random hexamers were used to reverse transcribe the RNA input (about 0.45 to 1 ug). Using its own MiXCR run on the immunoSEQ multiplex PCR reads, TCRdb lists one record per CDR3 protein. The sample records 110,000 or so distinct CDR3 sequences, 85% to 95% being singletons. CD8+ and CD4+ blood T cells underwent TCR beta sequencing. The multiple sclerosis control group comprised treatment-naive patients with stable or active relapsing-remitting disease. The ends lost 5 bases at V and 4 bases at J; junction bases unmatched: 9. The CDR3 has 15 amino acids. Germline lookup yields CDR1 SGHTA and CDR2 FQGNSA. This sample was included in a study of CD8 T cells in Susac syndrome.

The sample taken for sequencing was CD4+ T cells from PBMCs. The receptor was isolated from a human donor with multiple sclerosis. The rearrangement uses TRBV7-2 and TRBJ2-3; 7 bases fit TRBD1. CDR3 nucleotides: TGTGCCAGCAGCCCAAAGGGGGCCAGTGCAGATACGCAGTATTTT. Amino acid sequence: CASSPKGASADTQYF. Full variable domain (outside the CDR3, taken from reference TRBV7-2 and TRBJ2-3): GAGVSQSPSNKVTEKGKDVELRCDPISGHTALYWYRQSLGQGLEFLIYFQGNSAPDKSGLPSDRFSAERTGGSVSTLTIQRTQQEDSAVYLCASSPKGASADTQYFGPGTRLTVL.